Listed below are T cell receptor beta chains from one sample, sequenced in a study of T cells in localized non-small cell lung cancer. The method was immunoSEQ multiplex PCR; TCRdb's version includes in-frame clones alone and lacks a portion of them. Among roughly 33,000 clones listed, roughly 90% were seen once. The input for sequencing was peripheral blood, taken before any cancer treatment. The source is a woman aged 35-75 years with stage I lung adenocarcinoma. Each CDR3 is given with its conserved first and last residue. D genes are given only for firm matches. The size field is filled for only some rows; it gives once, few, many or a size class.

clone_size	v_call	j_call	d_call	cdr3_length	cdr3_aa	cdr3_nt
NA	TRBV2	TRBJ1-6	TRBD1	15	CASREQGVLNSPLHF	TGTGCCAGCAGAGAACAGGGGGTACTTAATTCACCCCTCCACTTT
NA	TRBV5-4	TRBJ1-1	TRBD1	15	CASSRGAGGLAEAFF	TGTGCCAGCAGTCGGGGGGCAGGGGGACTCGCTGAAGCTTTCTTT
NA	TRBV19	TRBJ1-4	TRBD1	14	CARAWDRRNEKLFF	TGTGCCAGAGCTTGGGACAGACGTAATGAAAAACTGTTTTTT
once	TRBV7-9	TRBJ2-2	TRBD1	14	CASSARQGGGELFF	TGTGCCAGCAGCGCCCGACAGGGTGGCGGGGAGCTGTTTTTT
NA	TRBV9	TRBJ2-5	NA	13	CASSVVVGQTQYF	TGTGCCAGCAGCGTAGTGGTAGGGCAGACCCAGTACTTC
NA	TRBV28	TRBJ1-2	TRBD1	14	CASTTRGQGAGYTF	TGTGCCAGCACTACTCGGGGTCAGGGGGCGGGCTACACCTTC
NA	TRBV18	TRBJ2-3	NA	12	CASSPESDTQYF	TGTGCCAGCTCACCCGAATCGGATACGCAGTATTTT
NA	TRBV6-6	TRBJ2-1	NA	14	CASRRDTYYNEQFF	TGTGCCAGCAGAAGGGACACCTACTACAATGAGCAGTTCTTC
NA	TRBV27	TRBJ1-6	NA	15	CASSLGGGFNSPLHF	TGTGCCAGCAGCCTAGGGGGTGGCTTTAATTCACCCCTCCACTTT
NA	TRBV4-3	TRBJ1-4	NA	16	CASSQDHSGLGGKLFF	TGCGCCAGCAGCCAAGATCACAGTGGTTTAGGGGGGAAACTGTTTTTT
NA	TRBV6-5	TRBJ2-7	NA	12	CASRKGYNEQYF	TGTGCCAGCAGGAAGGGCTACAACGAGCAGTACTTC
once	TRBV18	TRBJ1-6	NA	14	CASSPQSINSPLHF	TGTGCCAGCTCACCGCAGTCTATAAATTCACCCCTCCACTTT
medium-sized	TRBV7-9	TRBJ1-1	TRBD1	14	CASSSLGTGTEAFF	TGTGCCAGCAGCTCCCTCGGGACAGGCACTGAAGCTTTCTTT
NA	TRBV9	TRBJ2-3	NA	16	CASSPPAGAGADTQYF	TGTGCCAGCAGCCCTCCTGCGGGGGCCGGCGCAGATACGCAGTATTTT
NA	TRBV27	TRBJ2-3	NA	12	CASSLLGDTQYF	TGTGCCAGCAGTTTACTGGGAGATACGCAGTATTTT
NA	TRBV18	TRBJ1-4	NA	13	CASSSRQAEKLFF	TGTGCCAGCTCCTCTCGGCAGGCCGAAAAACTGTTTTTT
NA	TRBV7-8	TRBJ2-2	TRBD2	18	CASRLGLAGGTNTGELFF	TGTGCCAGCAGACTGGGACTAGCGGGGGGAACGAACACCGGGGAGCTGTTTTTT
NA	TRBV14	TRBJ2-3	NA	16	CASSQVGLPEADTQYF	TGTGCCAGCAGCCAGGTTGGACTCCCCGAGGCAGATACGCAGTATTTT
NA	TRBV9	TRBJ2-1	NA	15	CASSVEGGSYNEQFF	TGTGCCAGCAGCGTAGAGGGGGGCTCCTACAATGAGCAGTTCTTC
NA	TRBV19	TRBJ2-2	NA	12	CASTENTGELFF	TGTGCCAGTACCGAGAACACCGGGGAGCTGTTTTTT
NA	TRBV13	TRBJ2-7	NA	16	CASSLGVSYKIYEQYF	TGTGCCAGCAGCTTAGGGGTGTCATACAAGATCTACGAGCAGTACTTC
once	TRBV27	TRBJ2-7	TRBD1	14	CASSHRGGSYEQYF	TGTGCCAGCAGTCACAGGGGTGGCTCCTACGAGCAGTACTTC
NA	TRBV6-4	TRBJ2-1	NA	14	CASSDSADSNEQFF	TGTGCCAGCAGTGACTCTGCGGACAGCAATGAGCAGTTCTTC
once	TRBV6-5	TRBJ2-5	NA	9	CASGETQYF	TGTGCCAGCGGAGAGACCCAGTACTTC
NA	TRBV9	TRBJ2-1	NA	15	CASSDTAGLYNEQFF	TGTGCCAGCAGCGACACGGCCGGGCTCTACAATGAGCAGTTCTTC
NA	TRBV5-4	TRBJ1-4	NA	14	CASSVSGTVEKLFF	TGTGCCAGCAGCGTGTCCGGGACGGTCGAAAAACTGTTTTTT
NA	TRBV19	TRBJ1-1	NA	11	CASSRGREAFF	TGTGCCAGTAGCAGGGGACGTGAAGCTTTCTTT
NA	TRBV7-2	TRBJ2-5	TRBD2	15	CASSDAGGHQETQYF	TGTGCCAGCAGCGACGCGGGGGGCCACCAAGAGACCCAGTACTTC
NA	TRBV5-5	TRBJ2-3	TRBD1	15	CASSSGQGVPDTQYF	TGTGCCAGCAGCTCGGGACAGGGTGTTCCAGATACGCAGTATTTT
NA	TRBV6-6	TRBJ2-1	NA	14	CASSYGQSYNEQFF	TGTGCCAGCAGTTACGGGCAGTCCTACAATGAGCAGTTCTTC
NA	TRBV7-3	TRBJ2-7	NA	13	CASSPPTDNEQYF	TGTGCCAGCAGCCCTCCGACAGATAACGAGCAGTACTTC
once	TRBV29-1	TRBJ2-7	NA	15	CSVSRGETGSYEQYF	TGCAGCGTTTCGAGGGGGGAGACAGGGTCCTACGAGCAGTACTTC
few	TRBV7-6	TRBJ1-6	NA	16	CASSLLQGREDSPLHF	TGTGCCAGCAGCTTACTGCAGGGCCGGGAGGATTCACCCCTCCACTTT